This entry is about one TCR beta chain. As yet, its antigen is unknown. Within the sample, other DNA sequences also encode this same CDR3. The data were produced by immunoSEQ multiplex PCR, yet TCRdb's version contains in-frame clones alone and is incomplete. The top ten clones hold more than 0.12% of a sample with approximately 2.5 million clones, 90% to 95% of them seen once. The data were taken from a study of shared clonotypes between healthy human individuals. The study enrolled healthy HIV-negative adults without recent acute infections or vaccinations as donors. Study observations and caveats: Sample collection involved blood only; tissue repertoires are likely different. Incomplete sequencing of sorted subsets was indicated by rarefaction despite large depth.

Source material: naive CD4+ T cells sorted from blood. Regarding subset: CD45RA+ positively selected. The clonotype was recovered from a man younger than 35 in good health.

The CDR3 region is CASSLTGFNEQFF. DNA for the CDR3: TGTGCCAGCAGCTTGACAGGTTTCAATGAGCAGTTCTTC. This chain uses TRBV11-2 with TRBJ2-1; a possible D gene is TRBD1 (6 bases). This CDR3 comprises 13 residues. The germline V and J ends were trimmed by 3 bases and 6 bases, with 9 bases remaining between them. Germline values: CDR1 SGHAT, CDR2 FQNNGV.